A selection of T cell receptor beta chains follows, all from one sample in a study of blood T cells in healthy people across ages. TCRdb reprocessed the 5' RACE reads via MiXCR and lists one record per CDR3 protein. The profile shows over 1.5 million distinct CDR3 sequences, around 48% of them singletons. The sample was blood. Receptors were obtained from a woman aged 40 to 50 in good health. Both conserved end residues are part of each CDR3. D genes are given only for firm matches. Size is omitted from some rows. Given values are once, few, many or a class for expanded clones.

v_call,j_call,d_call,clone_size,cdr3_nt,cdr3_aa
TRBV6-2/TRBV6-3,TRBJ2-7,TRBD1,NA,TGTGCCAGCGGGGACAGGGGGCCCTACGAGCAGTACTTC,CASGDRGPYEQYF
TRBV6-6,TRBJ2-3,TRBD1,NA,TGTGCCAGCGGGGGGGACAGGGCGGCAGATACGCAGTATTTT,CASGGDRAADTQYF
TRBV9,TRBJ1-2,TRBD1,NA,TGTGCCAGCAGCGGCACCGGGACAGGGGCAAACTATGGCTACACCTTC,CASSGTGTGANYGYTF
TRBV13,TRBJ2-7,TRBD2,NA,TGTGCCAGCCGGGGTAGCGGGGCCTACGAGCAGTACTTC,CASRGSGAYEQYF
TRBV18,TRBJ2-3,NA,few,TGTGCCAGCTCACCGGGACAAACACCCACAGATACGCAGTATTTT,CASSPGQTPTDTQYF
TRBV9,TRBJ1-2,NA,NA,TGTGCCAGCAGCGTCCAGACAGTTAACTATGGCTACACCTTC,CASSVQTVNYGYTF
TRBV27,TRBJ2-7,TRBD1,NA,TGTGCCAGCAGTTTCCGGCCCACACCTTGGGGACAGTACGAGCAGTACTTC,CASSFRPTPWGQYEQYF
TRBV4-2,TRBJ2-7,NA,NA,TGTGCCAGCAGCCAAGAGCCTATGGAGTACAATGAGCAGTACTTC,CASSQEPMEYNEQYF
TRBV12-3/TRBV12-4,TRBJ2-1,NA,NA,TGTGCCAGCACACAGAGGGCTTACAATGAGCAGTTCTTC,CASTQRAYNEQFF
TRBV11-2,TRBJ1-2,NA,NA,TGTGCCAGCAGCTTAATTAGAGGACGTACCTTCTATGGCTACACCTTC,CASSLIRGRTFYGYTF
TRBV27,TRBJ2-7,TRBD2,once,TGTGCCAGCAGGGCCTGGACTAGCGGGCGAAACAATGAGCAGTACTTC,CASRAWTSGRNNEQYF
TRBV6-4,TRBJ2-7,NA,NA,TGTGTCAGAGACCGGCAGGTATTAGGCACCTACGAGCAGTACTTC,CVRDRQVLGTYEQYF
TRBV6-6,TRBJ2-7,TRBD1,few,TGTGCCAGCAGTCTACAAGACAGGGACAGCCCTCTCAAGCAGTACTTC,CASSLQDRDSPLKQYF
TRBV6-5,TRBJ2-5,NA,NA,TGTGCCAGCAGTTACTCCTCCGGAGTGCAAGAGACCCAGTACTTC,CASSYSSGVQETQYF
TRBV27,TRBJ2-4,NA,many,TGTGCCAGCAGTACTCGGGGAGAAAACATTCAGTACTTC,CASSTRGENIQYF
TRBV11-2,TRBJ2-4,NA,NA,TGTGCCAGCAGCTTAGACTTTAGACAGTTAGCCAAAAACATTCAGTACTTC,CASSLDFRQLAKNIQYF
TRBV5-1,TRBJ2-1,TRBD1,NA,TGCGCCAGCAGCTGGGGACCGGGACAGTTTTTGGATGAGCAGTTCTTC,CASSWGPGQFLDEQFF
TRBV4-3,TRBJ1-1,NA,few,TGCGCCAGCAGCCAAGATTACGGGAACACTGAAGCTTTCTTT,CASSQDYGNTEAFF
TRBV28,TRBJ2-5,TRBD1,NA,TGTGCCAGCAGTTTCGGTGTGACAGGGGGCCAAGAGACCCAGTACTTC,CASSFGVTGGQETQYF
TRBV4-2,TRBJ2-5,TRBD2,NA,TGTGCCAGCAGCCAAGCCCGGAGCGGGAACGAAGAGACCCAGTACTTC,CASSQARSGNEETQYF
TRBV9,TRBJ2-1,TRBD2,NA,TGTGCCAGCAGCGTAGCCCTAGCGGGGGGCCGGAGCTCCTACAATGAGCAGTTCTTC,CASSVALAGGRSSYNEQFF
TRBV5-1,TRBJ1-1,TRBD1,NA,TGCGCCAGCAGCCAGCGACAGGGGGAGAACACTGAAGCTTTCTTT,CASSQRQGENTEAFF
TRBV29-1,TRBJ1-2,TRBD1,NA,TGCAGCGTTGAACCGGGACAGGGGGTCTATGGCTACACCTTC,CSVEPGQGVYGYTF
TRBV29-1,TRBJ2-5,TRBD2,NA,TGCAGCGTCGCCTCCGGGACTAAAGGGCCCAAGAGGGAGACCCAGTACTTC,CSVASGTKGPKRETQYF
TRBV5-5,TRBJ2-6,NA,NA,TGTGCCAGCAGCTTAAGGGGCCGAGACGCCTACTCTGGGGCCAACGTCCTGACTTTC,CASSLRGRDAYSGANVLTF
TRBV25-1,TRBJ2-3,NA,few,TGTGCCAGCGCCCCCGGCACAGATACGCAGTATTTT,CASAPGTDTQYF